This passage covers 3 T cell receptor beta chains from one sample sequenced in a study of cytomegalovirus exposure and HLA in healthy donors. The primer mix had 60 Vbeta and 13 Jbeta primers. Produced via immunoSEQ multiplex PCR; TCRdb's table is partial and in-frame only. Of about 170,000 clones in the sample, around 79% are singletons; the top ten hold more than 0.75%. Sequenced material: PBMCs. The receptors were gathered from a woman aged 45 to 65 in good health and CMV-seropositive.

The chain carries TRBV19 and TRBJ1-1, with D possibly TRBD1 on 6 matching bases. Germline CDR1 LNHDA, CDR2 SQIVND (reference sequence). The ends were cut back, 9 bases at V and 5 bases at J, with 19 bases in the middle. The CDR3 contains 14 residues. DNA for the CDR3: TGTGCCAGCGACAGGAGGCCCCGAGGTACTGAAGCTTTCTTT. Translated: CASDRRPRGTEAFF.

The J gene is TRBJ2-1, the V gene TRBV9; 13 bases map to TRBD2. V was pared by 8 bases and J by 0 bases, with 5 bases of the junction left unmatched. Germline CDR1 is SGDLS and CDR2 is YYNGEE. CDR3 length: 16 amino acids. CDR3 amino acids: CASGTSGVSSYNEQFF. The CDR3 bases are TGTGCCAGTGGGACTAGCGGGGTTAGCTCCTACAATGAGCAGTTCTTC. The full variable domain, its missing parts supplied by reference TRBV9 and TRBJ2-1, is DSGVTQTPKHLITATGQRVTLRCSPRSGDLSVYWYQQSLDQGLQFLIQYYNGEERAKGNILERFSAQQFPDLHSELNLSSLELGDSALYFCASGTSGVSSYNEQFFGPGTRLTVL.

This clone was seen a handful of times. The chain has TRBV4-1 and TRBJ2-1; 11 bases fit TRBD2. The CDR3 is made up of 16 amino acids. V lost 4 bases to trimming and J lost 7 bases; unmatched junction nucleotides: 9. Germline V gene data show CDR1 as MGHRA and CDR2 as YSYEKL. The chain's CDR3 is CASSPRLAGRANEQFF. The CDR3 nucleotides are TGCGCCAGCAGCCCCCGACTAGCGGGAAGAGCGAATGAGCAGTTCTTC.